These T cell receptor beta chains were read from a single sample in a study of blood T cell repertoires in COVID-19. Sequencing used immunoSEQ multiplex PCR; TCRdb keeps in-frame clones, though not all of them. The sample lists about 120,000 clones, 90% occurring once. Sequenced material: peripheral blood. The origin of the receptors is an older woman with COVID-19, enrolled during active disease. CDR3s include the opening cysteine and the closing phenylalanine or tryptophan. The D gene is left open where the match is weak. Some rows mark clone size as missing; the rest say once, few, many or name a class of expanded clone.

TRBJ2-1 | TRBV9 | TRBD2 | NA | TGTGCCAGCAGCGTTCTAGCGGGGGCCCCATACAATGAGCAGTTCTTC | CASSVLAGAPYNEQFF
TRBJ1-6 | TRBV19 | NA | NA | TGTGCCAGTGCCGCAATACAGGGTGCGATTTCACCCCTCCACTTT | CASAAIQGAISPLHF
TRBJ2-1 | TRBV15 | TRBD2 | NA | TGTGCCACCAGCAGAGTGTCTAGCGGGGATAGCAATGAGCAGTTCTTC | CATSRVSSGDSNEQFF
TRBJ1-5 | TRBV4-3 | TRBD1 | NA | TGCGCCAGCAGCCAGAACAGGGGATGGAGCAATCAGCCCCAGCATTTT | CASSQNRGWSNQPQHF
TRBJ1-2 | TRBV10-3 | TRBD1 | NA | TGTGCCATCAGTGGGACAGGCGATGGCTACACCTTC | CAISGTGDGYTF
TRBJ1-1 | TRBV9 | NA | NA | TGTGCCAGCAGCGTCCTGCGGGACACTGAAGCTTTCTTT | CASSVLRDTEAFF
TRBJ2-7 | TRBV19 | NA | NA | TGTGCCAGTAGTATTGGGGCAGGGCGAACCTACGAGCAGTACTTC | CASSIGAGRTYEQYF
TRBJ2-7 | TRBV30 | TRBD1 | NA | TGTGCCTGGAGGGGGAGACAGGGTCGGTCCTACGAGCAGTACTTC | CAWRGRQGRSYEQYF
TRBJ1-2 | TRBV4-3 | NA | NA | TGCGCCAGCAGCCTAGAGGGCCTCAGGGGCTACACCTTC | CASSLEGLRGYTF
TRBJ1-2 | TRBV12-3/TRBV12-4 | NA | NA | TGTGCCAGCAGTTTAGTTCCAGGGGTCGGCTACACCTTC | CASSLVPGVGYTF
TRBJ2-1 | TRBV7-2 | TRBD2 | NA | TGTGCCAGCAGCTTAGCTAGCGGGGGGGTCTCCTACAATGAGCAGTTCTTC | CASSLASGGVSYNEQFF
TRBJ2-7 | TRBV9 | TRBD2 | NA | TGTGCCAGCAGCGTCAGAACTAGCGGGGTGCCCTACGAGCAGTACTTC | CASSVRTSGVPYEQYF
TRBJ1-2 | TRBV7-8 | TRBD1 | NA | TGTGCCAGCAGCTTATATGGAGGGGGCAGGGATGGCTACACCTTC | CASSLYGGGRDGYTF
TRBJ1-1 | TRBV12-3/TRBV12-4 | NA | NA | TGTGCCAGCAGTACTTTGGGAGGCACTGAAGCTTTCTTT | CASSTLGGTEAFF
TRBJ2-2 | TRBV6-2/TRBV6-3 | NA | NA | TGTGCCAGCAGTTTTGTGAGGAACACCGGGGAGCTGTTTTTT | CASSFVRNTGELFF
TRBJ2-5 | TRBV6-2/TRBV6-3 | TRBD2 | NA | TGTGCCAGCAGTCAAGGACTAGTCCCCAAGACCCAGTACTTC | CASSQGLVPKTQYF
TRBJ2-1 | TRBV4-2 | NA | NA | TGTGCCAGCAGCCAAGCCTTGCCGGGGGAGCAGTTCTTC | CASSQALPGEQFF
TRBJ2-7 | TRBV4-3 | NA | NA | TGCGCCAGCAGCCAAGACAGGGGCCGGGGATCCTACGAGCAGTACTTC | CASSQDRGRGSYEQYF
TRBJ1-6 | TRBV7-9 | NA | NA | TGTGCCAGCAGCTCGACGGGGAATTCACCCCTCCACTTT | CASSSTGNSPLHF
TRBJ1-2 | TRBV7-2 | TRBD1 | NA | TGTGCCAGCAGCTTATATCCGTACAGGGGGCATGGCTACACCTTC | CASSLYPYRGHGYTF
TRBJ2-1 | TRBV6-2/TRBV6-3 | NA | NA | TGTGCCAGCAGTTACTCCTCCGCCAGTTACAATGAGCAGTTCTTC | CASSYSSASYNEQFF
TRBJ1-5 | TRBV25-1 | NA | NA | TGTGCCAGCAGTGAATCGGGTCAGGGTGGCAATCAGCCCCAGCATTTT | CASSESGQGGNQPQHF
TRBJ1-3 | TRBV7-9 | NA | once | TGTGCCAGCAGCTTACTGTCAGGCGTCGCCTCTGGAAACACCATATATTTT | CASSLLSGVASGNTIYF
TRBJ1-1 | TRBV18 | TRBD1 | NA | TGTGCCAGCTCACCCGTGGACAGGCGCTTTGAAGCTTTCTTT | CASSPVDRRFEAFF
TRBJ2-2 | TRBV9 | NA | NA | TGTGCCAGCACCACACCAGGGGTAACCGGGGAGCTGTTTTTT | CASTTPGVTGELFF
TRBJ1-6 | TRBV19 | NA | NA | TGTGCCAGTAGCCGGACAGCGAATAATTCACCCCTCCACTTT | CASSRTANNSPLHF
TRBJ2-7 | TRBV9 | NA | NA | TGTGCCAGCAGCCCGTTTCCCTCCTACGAGCAGTACTTC | CASSPFPSYEQYF
TRBJ2-7 | TRBV5-5 | NA | once | TGTGCCAGCAGCTCGTTACAGGTCTACGAGCAGTACTTC | CASSSLQVYEQYF
TRBJ2-1 | TRBV6-2/TRBV6-3 | TRBD2 | NA | TGTGCCAGCAGTTACCCTAGCGGGGGGGTAGGCAATGAGCAGTTCTTC | CASSYPSGGVGNEQFF